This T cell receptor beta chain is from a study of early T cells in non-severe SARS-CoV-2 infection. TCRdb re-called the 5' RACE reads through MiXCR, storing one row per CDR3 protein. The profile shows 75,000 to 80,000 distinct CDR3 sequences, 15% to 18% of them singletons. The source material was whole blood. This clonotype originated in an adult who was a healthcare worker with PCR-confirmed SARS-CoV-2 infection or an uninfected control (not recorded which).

The CDR3 reads CASSYQGAYGYTF. DNA of the CDR3: TGTGCCAGCAGCTATCAGGGTGCCTATGGCTACACCTTC. V and J are TRBV28 and TRBJ1-2; D possibly corresponds to TRBD1 (5 bases). With 6 bases removed from V and 4 bases from J, the gap between germline ends came to 12 bases. CDR3 length: 13 amino acids. From germline, CDR1 is MDHEN and CDR2 SYDVKM.